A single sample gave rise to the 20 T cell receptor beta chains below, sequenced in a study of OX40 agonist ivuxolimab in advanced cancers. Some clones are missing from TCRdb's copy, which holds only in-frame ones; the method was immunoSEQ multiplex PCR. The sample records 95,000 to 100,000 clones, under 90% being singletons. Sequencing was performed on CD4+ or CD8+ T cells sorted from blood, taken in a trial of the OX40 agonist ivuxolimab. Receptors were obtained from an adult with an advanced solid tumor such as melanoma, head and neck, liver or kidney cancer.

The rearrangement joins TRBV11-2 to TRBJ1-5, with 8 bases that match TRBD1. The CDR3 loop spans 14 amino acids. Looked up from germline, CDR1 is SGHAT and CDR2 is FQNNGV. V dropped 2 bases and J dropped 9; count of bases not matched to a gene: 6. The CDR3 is CASSLRDRHGPQHF. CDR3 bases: TGTGCCAGCAGCTTACGGGACAGGCATGGGCCCCAGCATTTT.

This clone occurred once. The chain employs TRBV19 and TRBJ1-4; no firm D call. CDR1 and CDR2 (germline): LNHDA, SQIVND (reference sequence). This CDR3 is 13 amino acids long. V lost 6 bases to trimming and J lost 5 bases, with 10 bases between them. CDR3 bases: TGTGCCAGTAGACCCCAGGCGAATGAAAAACTGTTTTTT. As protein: CASRPQANEKLFF.

The CDR3 coding sequence is TGTGCCTGGGGGGACAGGGGTTCACCCCTCCACTTT. Protein sequence: CAWGDRGSPLHF. The chain combines TRBV30 with TRBJ1-6, with 10 positions matching TRBD1. J was trimmed by 9 bases and V by 5 bases; bases with no gene match: 1. The CDR3 consists of 12 residues. The V gene's germline CDR1 is GTSNPN and CDR2 SVGIG (reference sequence).

The CDR3: CASSVGTGLAGRYNEQFF. CDR3 bases: TGTGCCAGCAGCGTGGGGACCGGACTAGCGGGAAGATACAATGAGCAGTTCTTC. The chain links TRBV9 to TRBJ2-1, with 12 bases identical to TRBD2. Germline CDR1 SGDLS, CDR2 YYNGEE. V was clipped by 2 bases and J by 4 bases; unmatched bases: 10. The CDR3 runs 18 residues.

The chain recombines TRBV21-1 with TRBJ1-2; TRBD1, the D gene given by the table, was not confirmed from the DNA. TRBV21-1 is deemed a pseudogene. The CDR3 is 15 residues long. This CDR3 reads CASSKVGQGQGGYTF. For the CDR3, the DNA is TGTGCCAGCAGCAAAGTTGGACAGGGGCAAGGAGGCTACACCTTC.

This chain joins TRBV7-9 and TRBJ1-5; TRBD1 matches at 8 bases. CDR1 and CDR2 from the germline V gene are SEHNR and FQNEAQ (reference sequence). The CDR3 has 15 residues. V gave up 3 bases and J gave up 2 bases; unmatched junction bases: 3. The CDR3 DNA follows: TGTGCCAGCAGCTTGTGGACAGGGCGCAATCAGCCCCAGCATTTT. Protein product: CASSLWTGRNQPQHF.

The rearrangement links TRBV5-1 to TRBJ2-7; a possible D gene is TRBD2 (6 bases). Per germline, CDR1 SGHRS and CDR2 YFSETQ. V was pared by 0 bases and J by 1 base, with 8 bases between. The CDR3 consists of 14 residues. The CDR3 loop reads CASSLAGTSYEQYF. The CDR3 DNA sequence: TGCGCCAGCAGCTTGGCCGGGACTTCCTACGAGCAGTACTTC.

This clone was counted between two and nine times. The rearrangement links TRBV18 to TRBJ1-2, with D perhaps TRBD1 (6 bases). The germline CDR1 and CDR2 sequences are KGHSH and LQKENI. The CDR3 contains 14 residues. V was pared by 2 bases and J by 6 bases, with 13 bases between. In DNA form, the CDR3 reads TGTGCCAGCTCACCAAGCGATCAGGGGCATGGCTACACCTTC. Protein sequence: CASSPSDQGHGYTF.

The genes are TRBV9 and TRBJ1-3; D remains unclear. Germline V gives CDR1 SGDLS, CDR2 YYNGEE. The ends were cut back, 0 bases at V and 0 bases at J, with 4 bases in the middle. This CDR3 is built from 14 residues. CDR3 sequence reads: CASSVEASGNTIYF. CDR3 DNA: TGTGCCAGCAGCGTAGAGGCCTCTGGAAACACCATATATTTT.

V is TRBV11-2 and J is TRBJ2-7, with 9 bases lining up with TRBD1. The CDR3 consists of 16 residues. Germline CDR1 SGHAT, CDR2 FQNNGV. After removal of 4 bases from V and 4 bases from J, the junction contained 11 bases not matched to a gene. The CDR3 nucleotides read TGTGCCAGCAGCTCTTCGACAGGGGGTATAGAATACGAGCAGTACTTC. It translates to CASSSSTGGIEYEQYF.

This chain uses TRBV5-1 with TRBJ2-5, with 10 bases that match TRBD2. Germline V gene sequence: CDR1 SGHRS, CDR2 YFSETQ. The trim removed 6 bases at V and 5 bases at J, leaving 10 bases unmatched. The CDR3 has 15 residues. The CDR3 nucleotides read TGCGCCAGCACCCCTTGGACTAGCGGAGGGGAGACCCAGTACTTC. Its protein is CASTPWTSGGETQYF.

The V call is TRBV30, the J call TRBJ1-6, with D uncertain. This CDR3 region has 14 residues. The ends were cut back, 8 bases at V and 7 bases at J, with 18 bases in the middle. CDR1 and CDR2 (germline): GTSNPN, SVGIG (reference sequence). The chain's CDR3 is CAQVDRTRNSPLHF. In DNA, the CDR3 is TGTGCCCAGGTCGACCGAACTAGAAATTCACCCCTCCACTTT.

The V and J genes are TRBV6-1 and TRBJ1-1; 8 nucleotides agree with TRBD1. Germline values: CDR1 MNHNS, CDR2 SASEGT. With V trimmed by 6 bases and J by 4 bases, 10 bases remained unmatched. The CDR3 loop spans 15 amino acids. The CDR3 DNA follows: TGTGCCAGCAGGGCTGACAGGGGCTACGGCACTGAAGCTTTCTTT. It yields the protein CASRADRGYGTEAFF.

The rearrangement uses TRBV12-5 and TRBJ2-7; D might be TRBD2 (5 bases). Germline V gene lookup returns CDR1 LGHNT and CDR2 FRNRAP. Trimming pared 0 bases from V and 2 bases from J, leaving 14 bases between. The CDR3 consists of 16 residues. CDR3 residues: CASGLVQGAATYEQYF. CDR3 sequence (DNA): TGTGCTAGTGGTTTGGTACAAGGAGCGGCAACCTACGAGCAGTACTTC.

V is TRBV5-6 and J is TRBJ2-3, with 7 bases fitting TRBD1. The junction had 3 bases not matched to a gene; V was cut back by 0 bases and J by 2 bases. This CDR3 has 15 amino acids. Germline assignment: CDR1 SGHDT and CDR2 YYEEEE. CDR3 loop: CASSLDDRDTDTQYF. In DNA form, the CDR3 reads TGTGCCAGCAGCTTGGACGACAGGGACACAGATACGCAGTATTTT.

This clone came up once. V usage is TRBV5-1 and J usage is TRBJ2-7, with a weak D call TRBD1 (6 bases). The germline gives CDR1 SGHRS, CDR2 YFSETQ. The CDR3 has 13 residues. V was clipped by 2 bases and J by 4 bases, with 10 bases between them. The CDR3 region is CASSFTRGYEQYF. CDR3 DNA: TGCGCCAGCAGCTTCACCAGGGGATACGAGCAGTACTTC.

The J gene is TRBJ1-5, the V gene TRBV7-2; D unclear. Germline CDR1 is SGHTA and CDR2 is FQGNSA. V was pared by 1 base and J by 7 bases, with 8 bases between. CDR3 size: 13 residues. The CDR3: CASSLVAKQPQHF. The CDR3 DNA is TGTGCCAGCAGCTTAGTCGCAAAGCAGCCCCAGCATTTT.

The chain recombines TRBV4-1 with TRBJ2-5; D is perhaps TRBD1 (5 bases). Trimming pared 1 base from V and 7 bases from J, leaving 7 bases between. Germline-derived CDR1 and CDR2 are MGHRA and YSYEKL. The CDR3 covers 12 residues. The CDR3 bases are TGCGCCAGCAGCCAAGGGGGCGGGACCCAGTACTTC. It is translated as CASSQGGGTQYF.

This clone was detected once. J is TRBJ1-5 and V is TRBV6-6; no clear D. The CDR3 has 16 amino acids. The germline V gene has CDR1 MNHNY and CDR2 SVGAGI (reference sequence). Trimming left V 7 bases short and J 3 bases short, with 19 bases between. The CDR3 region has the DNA TGTGCCAGCATCAACACGGGCGGGAGTCTCAATCAGCCCCAGCATTTT. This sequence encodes CASINTGGSLNQPQHF.

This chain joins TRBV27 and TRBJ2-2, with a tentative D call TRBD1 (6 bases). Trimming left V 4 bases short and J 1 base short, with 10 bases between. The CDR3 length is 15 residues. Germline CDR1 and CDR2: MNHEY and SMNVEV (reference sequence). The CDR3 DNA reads TGTGCCAGCAGTTCTCCGGGACAGAACACCGGGGAGCTGTTTTTT. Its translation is CASSSPGQNTGELFF.